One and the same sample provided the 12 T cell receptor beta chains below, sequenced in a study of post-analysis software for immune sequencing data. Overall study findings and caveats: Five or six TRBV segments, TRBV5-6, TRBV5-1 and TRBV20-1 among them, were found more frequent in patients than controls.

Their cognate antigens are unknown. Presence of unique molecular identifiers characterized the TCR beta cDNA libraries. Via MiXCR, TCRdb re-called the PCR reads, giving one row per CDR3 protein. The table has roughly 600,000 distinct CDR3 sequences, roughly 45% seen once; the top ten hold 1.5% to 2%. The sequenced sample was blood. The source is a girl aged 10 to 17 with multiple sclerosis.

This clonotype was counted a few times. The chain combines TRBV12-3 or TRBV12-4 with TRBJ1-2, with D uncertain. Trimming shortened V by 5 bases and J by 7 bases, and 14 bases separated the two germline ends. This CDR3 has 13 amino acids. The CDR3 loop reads CASSMDGEGGYTF. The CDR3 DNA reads TGTGCCAGCAGTATGGACGGCGAGGGTGGCTACACCTTC.

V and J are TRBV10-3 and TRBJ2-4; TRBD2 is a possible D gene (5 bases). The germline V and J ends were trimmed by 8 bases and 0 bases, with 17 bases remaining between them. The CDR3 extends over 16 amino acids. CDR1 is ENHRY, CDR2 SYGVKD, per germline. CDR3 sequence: CAIRPGGGLAKNIQYF. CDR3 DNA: TGTGCCATCCGCCCTGGAGGCGGATTAGCCAAAAACATTCAGTACTTC.

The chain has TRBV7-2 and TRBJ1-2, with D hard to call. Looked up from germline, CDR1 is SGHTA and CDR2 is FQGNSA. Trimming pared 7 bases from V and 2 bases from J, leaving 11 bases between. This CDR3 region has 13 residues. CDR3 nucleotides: TGTGCCAGCAACCTAGGGTCAAACTATGGCTACACCTTC. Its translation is CASNLGSNYGYTF.

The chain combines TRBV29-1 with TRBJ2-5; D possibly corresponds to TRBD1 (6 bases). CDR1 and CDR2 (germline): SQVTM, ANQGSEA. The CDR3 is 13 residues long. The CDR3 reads CGIQQGSGETQYF. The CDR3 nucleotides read TGCGGAATACAACAGGGCAGTGGAGAGACCCAGTACTTC.

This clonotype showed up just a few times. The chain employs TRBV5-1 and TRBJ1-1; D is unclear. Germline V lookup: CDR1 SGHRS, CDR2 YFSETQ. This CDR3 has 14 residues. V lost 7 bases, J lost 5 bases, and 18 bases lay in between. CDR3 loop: CASATGGLRTEAFF. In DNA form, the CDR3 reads TGCGCCAGCGCTACGGGAGGGCTGCGGACTGAAGCTTTCTTT. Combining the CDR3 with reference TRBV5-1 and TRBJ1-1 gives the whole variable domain KAGVTQTPRYLIKTRGQQVTLSCSPISGHRSVSWYQQTPGQGLQFLFEYFSETQRNKGNFPGRFSGRQFSNSRSEMNVSTLELGDSALYLCASATGGLRTEAFFGQGTRLTVV.

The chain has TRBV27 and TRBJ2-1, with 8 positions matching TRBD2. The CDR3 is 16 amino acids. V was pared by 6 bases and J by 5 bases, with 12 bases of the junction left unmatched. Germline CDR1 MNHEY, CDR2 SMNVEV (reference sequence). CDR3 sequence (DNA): TGTGCCAGCAGCCACCTAGCGGGTGGGCCAAACAATGAGCAGTTCTTC. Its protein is CASSHLAGGPNNEQFF.

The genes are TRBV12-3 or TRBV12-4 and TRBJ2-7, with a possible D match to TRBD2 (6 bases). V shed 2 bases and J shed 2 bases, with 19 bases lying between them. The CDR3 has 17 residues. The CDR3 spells CASSLKKMGRGTYEQYF. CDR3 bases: TGTGCCAGCAGTTTAAAAAAAATGGGACGGGGGACCTACGAGCAGTACTTC.

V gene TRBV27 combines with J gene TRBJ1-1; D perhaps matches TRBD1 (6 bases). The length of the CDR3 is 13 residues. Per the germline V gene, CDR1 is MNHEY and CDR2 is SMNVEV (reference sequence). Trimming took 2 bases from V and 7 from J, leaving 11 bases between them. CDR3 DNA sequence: TGTGCCAGCAGTTTAGGGCAGGGGATTGAAGCTTTCTTT. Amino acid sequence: CASSLGQGIEAFF.

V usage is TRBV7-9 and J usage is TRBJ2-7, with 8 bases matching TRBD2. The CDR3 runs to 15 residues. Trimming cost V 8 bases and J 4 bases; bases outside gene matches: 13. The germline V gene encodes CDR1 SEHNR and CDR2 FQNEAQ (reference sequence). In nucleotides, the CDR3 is TGTGCCAGCGACTCCAGAGCGGGAGCGAAGTACGAGCAGTACTTC. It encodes CASDSRAGAKYEQYF.

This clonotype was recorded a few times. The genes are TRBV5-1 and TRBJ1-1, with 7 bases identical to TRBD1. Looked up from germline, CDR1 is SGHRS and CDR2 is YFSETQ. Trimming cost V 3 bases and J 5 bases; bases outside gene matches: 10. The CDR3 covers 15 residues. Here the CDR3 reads CASSSLQGRETEAFF. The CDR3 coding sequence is TGCGCCAGCAGCTCCTTACAGGGGCGGGAAACTGAAGCTTTCTTT.

The CDR3 DNA is TGTGCCAGCAGTCCCCCCGGGGGGAACAATGAGCAGTTCTTC. Protein: CASSPPGGNNEQFF. V gene TRBV27 combines with J gene TRBJ2-1, with 7 bases matching TRBD2. Looked up from germline, CDR1 is MNHEY and CDR2 is SMNVEV (reference sequence). The trim removed 5 bases at V and 5 bases at J, leaving 6 bases unmatched. The CDR3 length is 14 residues.

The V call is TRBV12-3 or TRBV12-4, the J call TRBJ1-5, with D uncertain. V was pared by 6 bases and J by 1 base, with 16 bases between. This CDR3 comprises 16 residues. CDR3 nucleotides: TGTGCCAGCAGACCTAATGACGGTTTCAGCAATCAGCCCCAGCATTTT. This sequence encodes CASRPNDGFSNQPQHF.